The present T cell receptor (beta chain) was sequenced within a study of vaccination and CD4 T cells after COVID-19. The Oncomine TCR Beta short-read assay sequenced DNA from cultured CD4+ T cells. TCRdb passed the PCR reads through MiXCR, listing each CDR3 protein once. The repertoire holds around 25,000 distinct CDR3 sequences, with roughly 31% as singletons. With regard to this clonotype: Its antigen remains unknown.

This CDR3 is 11 amino acids long. CDR1 and CDR2 from the germline V gene are MDHEN and SYDVKM. Trimming stripped 5 bases from V and 15 bases from J, with 14 bases between. Time point described: late sampling 161 to 241 days after vaccination in three convalescent patients. Documented treatment: roughly 10-day PBMC culture with coronavirus spike peptide pools or control peptides (ViraFEST assay). The starting material was CD4+ T cells from blood, cultured in vitro, obtained about 7 months after SARS-CoV-2 vaccination. The chain has TRBV28 and TRBJ2-1, with D perhaps given as TRBD1 or TRBD2 (5 bases each). The receptor comes from a human donor who had recovered from COVID-19. CDR3 nucleotides: TGTGCCAGCAGTGGCGAGGCAGGGACGTTCTTC. The encoded protein is CASSGEAGTFF.